This passage covers 25 T cell receptor beta chains from one sample sequenced in a study of CD8+ T cells in alopecia areata (dated 2018 in TCRdb). Preparation of the library involved the immunoSEQ multiplex PCR assay. RNA was extracted from all samples and reverse transcribed into cDNA, which served as template for TCR sequencing. TCRdb retrieved this table from immuneACCESS and kept in-frame rearrangements only. Not all clones are present; in checked studies, unresolved V genes account for under half, and no reason is known for the remainder. Across this sample there are about 200,000 clones, with around 50% seen only once. The top ten clonotypes cover approximately 4.9% of the sample. Sequenced sample: CD8+ T cells sorted from blood. These receptor sequences come from a human donor in good health.

The V and J genes are TRBV25-1 and TRBJ2-5; perhaps D is TRBD1 or TRBD2 (5 bases each). The CDR3 spans 14 residues. V was shortened by 8 bases and J by 2 bases, with 15 bases between the two germline ends. Germline CDR1 MGHDK, CDR2 SYGVNS. CDR3 protein: CASRGAAGQETQYF. DNA of the CDR3: TGTGCCAGCCGAGGGGCAGCCGGTCAAGAGACCCAGTACTTC. The full variable domain, with the rest looked up from reference TRBV25-1 and TRBJ2-5, is EADIYQTPRYLVIGTGKKITLECSQTMGHDKMYWYQQDPGMELHLIHYSYGVNSTEKGDLSSESTVSRIRTEHFPLTLESARPSHTSQYLCASRGAAGQETQYFGPGTRLLVL.

V usage is TRBV4-1 and J usage is TRBJ1-6; 9 bases align to TRBD1. The length of the CDR3 is 14 residues. Trimming took 3 bases from V and 10 from J; bases not matched to a gene: 4. Per the germline V gene, CDR1 is MGHRA and CDR2 is YSYEKL. CDR3 in DNA: TGCGCCAGCAGCCAGGGACAGGGTAAATCACCCCTCCACTTT. It translates to CASSQGQGKSPLHF.

The chain combines TRBV5-4 with TRBJ1-1; D unclear. V was cut by 0 bases and J by 1 base, with 7 bases left in between. This CDR3 is 14 amino acids long. Per the germline V gene, CDR1 is SGHNT and CDR2 is YYREEE (reference sequence). The CDR3 DNA follows: TGTGCCAGCAGCTTGGTGGCAGCGAACACTGAAGCTTTCTTT. Translating it yields CASSLVAANTEAFF.

The chain carries TRBV30 and TRBJ2-5; D tentatively reads TRBD1 or TRBD2 (5 bases each). Trimming cost V 2 bases and J 0 bases, with 13 bases left between them. The CDR3 is made up of 15 amino acids. Germline CDR1 reads GTSNPN; CDR2 reads SVGIG (reference sequence). CDR3 nucleotides: TGTGCCTGGAGTTCTTGGGACGGGTACCAAGAGACCCAGTACTTC. Protein sequence: CAWSSWDGYQETQYF.

This clone came up a few times. V usage is TRBV7-9 and J usage is TRBJ1-1; no clear D gene. CDR3 size: 12 residues. Trimming left V 7 bases short and J 4 bases short, with 10 bases between. Germline loops: CDR1 SEHNR, CDR2 FQNEAQ (reference sequence). The CDR3: CASTERGTEAFF. The DNA for the CDR3 is TGTGCCAGCACCGAGAGAGGCACTGAAGCTTTCTTT.

This clone was detected a few times. V and J are TRBV7-9 and TRBJ2-1, with TRBD1 matching over 9 bases. V was pared by 5 bases and J by 6 bases, with 8 bases of the junction left unmatched. This CDR3 contains 15 residues. Germline V gives CDR1 SEHNR, CDR2 FQNEAQ (reference sequence). The CDR3 is CASSPGDREPNEQFF. In DNA form, the CDR3 reads TGTGCCAGCAGCCCGGGGGACAGGGAACCCAATGAGCAGTTCTTC.

In regard to this clone: The sample has other DNA sequences that encode this CDR3 too. The gene calls are TRBV7-9 and TRBJ1-2; D unclear. Germline assignment: CDR1 SEHNR and CDR2 FQNEAQ (reference sequence). The ends were cut back, 1 base at V and 6 bases at J, with 9 bases in the middle. The CDR3 length is 13 residues. This CDR3 is CASSLGGGDGYTF. The CDR3 bases are TGTGCCAGCAGCTTAGGCGGCGGGGATGGCTACACCTTC.

The rearrangement links TRBV7-9 to TRBJ1-1, with D maybe TRBD1 (5 bases). Per germline, CDR1 SEHNR and CDR2 FQNEAQ (reference sequence). Trimming pared 4 bases from V and 3 bases from J, leaving 12 bases between. The CDR3 spans 14 residues. The CDR3 is CASSSRVGDTEAFF. In DNA form, the CDR3 reads TGTGCCAGCAGCTCTCGGGTAGGGGACACTGAAGCTTTCTTT.

This clone was seen ten or more times. V is TRBV6-4 and J is TRBJ2-1; weak D call: TRBD1 (6 bases). V dropped 3 bases and J dropped 7 bases, with 10 bases sitting between them. The V gene's germline CDR1 is MRHNA and CDR2 SNTAGT. CDR3 length: 13 residues. The CDR3 loop is CASSEGASNEQFF. As DNA, the CDR3 is TGTGCCAGCAGTGAGGGGGCGAGTAATGAGCAGTTCTTC.

The J gene is TRBJ1-1, the V gene TRBV11-2; 7 bases fit TRBD1. Germline V lookup: CDR1 SGHAT, CDR2 FQNNGV. CDR3 length: 13 amino acids. V dropped 3 bases and J dropped 4; count of bases not matched to a gene: 2. CDR3 sequence: CASSLPGGTEAFF. The CDR3 region has the DNA TGTGCCAGCAGCTTGCCAGGGGGCACTGAAGCTTTCTTT.

A few counts support this clone. V and J are TRBV7-9 and TRBJ1-1; TRBD1 might be the D (5 bases). CDR1 is SEHNR and CDR2 is FQNEAQ in the germline V gene (reference sequence). V lost 5 bases and J lost 1, with 17 bases in between. This CDR3 comprises 16 residues. The CDR3 nucleotides are TGTGCCAGCAGCCCCACCCTAGGCGGACAGAACACTGAAGCTTTCTTT. Translating gives CASSPTLGGQNTEAFF.

This chain uses TRBV12-5 with TRBJ1-1; D unresolved. Trimming shortened V by 6 bases and J by 0 bases, and 8 bases separated the two germline ends. Germline lookup yields CDR1 LGHNT and CDR2 FRNRAP. The CDR3 is 13 amino acids. This chain's CDR3 is CASGSGVNTEAFF. The CDR3 DNA follows: TGTGCTAGTGGATCCGGGGTGAACACTGAAGCTTTCTTT.

This clone was observed a handful of times. The gene calls are TRBV29-1 and TRBJ2-7, with a tentative D call TRBD1 (6 bases). Trimming cost V 5 bases and J 7 bases, with 24 bases left between them. The germline V gene has CDR1 SQVTM and CDR2 ANQGSEA. This CDR3 is built from 15 residues. The CDR3 DNA reads TGCAGCGTTTCTGGGGGCAGGCTCTCTTCTGGGGAGCAGTACTTC. Its protein product is CSVSGGRLSSGEQYF.

The V call is TRBV7-9, the J call TRBJ2-3; 7 nucleotides agree with TRBD1. This CDR3 comprises 14 residues. Trimming at V came to 5 bases and at J to 4 bases, leaving 6 bases not matched to a gene. Germline lookup yields CDR1 SEHNR and CDR2 FQNEAQ (reference sequence). CDR3 DNA sequence: TGTGCCAGCAGCCCTCGGACAGGCCCAGATACGCAGTATTTT. Encoded protein: CASSPRTGPDTQYF.

The chain employs TRBV19 and TRBJ1-3; D ambiguous. Between the trimmed V and J ends, which lost 3 bases and 0 bases, there was a span of 6 bases. This CDR3 is built from 14 residues. From germline, CDR1 is LNHDA and CDR2 SQIVND (reference sequence). CDR3 loop: CASSMKTSGNTIYF. The CDR3 nucleotides are TGTGCCAGTAGTATGAAGACCTCTGGAAACACCATATATTTT.

The chain links TRBV9 to TRBJ2-5; D gene uncertain. The CDR3 extends over 14 amino acids. CDR1 is SGDLS, CDR2 YYNGEE, per germline. Trimming took off 0 bases at V and 5 bases at J, with 11 bases between the two ends. The CDR3 coding sequence is TGTGCCAGCAGCGTAGGGGCTCAAATGGAGACCCAGTACTTC. Amino acids: CASSVGAQMETQYF. Variable domain in full (rest from reference TRBV9 and TRBJ2-5): DSGVTQTPKHLITATGQRVTLRCSPRSGDLSVYWYQQSLDQGLQFLIQYYNGEERAKGNILERFSAQQFPDLHSELNLSSLELGDSALYFCASSVGAQMETQYFGPGTRLLVL.

The chain recombines TRBV25-1 with TRBJ2-1, with D hard to call. V was pared by 2 bases and J by 3 bases, with 11 bases between. Per the germline V gene, CDR1 is MGHDK and CDR2 is SYGVNS. The CDR3 totals 15 residues. Written as DNA, the CDR3 is TGTGCCAGCAGTGAAGGCCAGTCAAACTACAATGAGCAGTTCTTC. Translating gives CASSEGQSNYNEQFF. The full variable domain, its missing parts supplied by reference TRBV25-1 and TRBJ2-1, is EADIYQTPRYLVIGTGKKITLECSQTMGHDKMYWYQQDPGMELHLIHYSYGVNSTEKGDLSSESTVSRIRTEHFPLTLESARPSHTSQYLCASSEGQSNYNEQFFGPGTRLTVL.

The chain couples TRBV4-1 to TRBJ2-7, with 7 bases identical to TRBD1. The CDR3 consists of 15 residues. Germline V gene lookup returns CDR1 MGHRA and CDR2 YSYEKL. The junction had 5 bases not matched to a gene; V was cut back by 1 base and J by 2 bases. The CDR3 spells CASSQGHQGAYEQYF. For the CDR3, the DNA is TGCGCCAGCAGCCAAGGTCATCAGGGGGCCTACGAGCAGTACTTC.

This clone was detected only once. This chain uses TRBV15 with TRBJ2-4; D remains unclear. The CDR3 extends over 15 amino acids. Germline values: CDR1 LNHNV, CDR2 YYDKDF (reference sequence). Trimming stripped 4 bases from V and 5 bases from J, with 15 bases between. The CDR3 loop reads CATSKTNAPQNIQYF. The CDR3 nucleotides are TGTGCCACCAGCAAAACCAACGCCCCACAAAACATTCAGTACTTC.

The chain recombines TRBV15 with TRBJ2-7; 9 nucleotides align to TRBD2. With 11 bases clipped from V and 3 bases from J, the junction kept 5 bases outside the gene matches. This CDR3 spans 12 amino acids. Germline values: CDR1 LNHNV, CDR2 YYDKDF (reference sequence). This chain's CDR3 is CAALAGIYEQYF. The CDR3, as DNA: TGTGCCGCTCTAGCGGGGATCTACGAGCAGTACTTC.

On this clone: The same CDR3 can be traced to other DNA sequences in this sample. For the CDR3, the DNA is TGTGCCAGCAGCTCGGGACAGGGGGACTACGAGCAGTACTTC. It is translated as CASSSGQGDYEQYF. The gene calls are TRBV13 and TRBJ2-7; 11 bases agree with TRBD1. Germline V gene sequence: CDR1 PRHDT, CDR2 FYEKMQ (reference sequence). The CDR3 consists of 14 residues. J was trimmed by 3 bases and V by 4 bases; bases with no gene match: 2.

The chain has TRBV30 and TRBJ2-1; D gene uncertain. The CDR3 spans 11 residues. The germline V and J ends were trimmed by 4 bases and 4 bases, with 5 bases remaining between them. CDR1 is GTSNPN, CDR2 SVGIG, per germline (reference sequence). CDR3 in DNA: TGTGCCTGGAACAGTTACAATGAGCAGTTCTTC. Encoded protein: CAWNSYNEQFF.

This clone was counted between two and nine times. The rearrangement joins TRBV4-1 to TRBJ1-5; TRBD1 might be the D (5 bases). Germline V CDR1 and CDR2: MGHRA, YSYEKL. The CDR3 is 16 residues long. V was pared by 0 bases and J by 3 bases, with 12 bases between. Here the CDR3 DNA reads TGCGCCAGCAGCCAAGATCGGGGGGTCCCCAATCAGCCCCAGCATTTT. It encodes CASSQDRGVPNQPQHF.

The chain recombines TRBV29-1 with TRBJ2-1, with D uncertain. Germline assignment: CDR1 SQVTM and CDR2 ANQGSEA. This CDR3 is 15 amino acids long. V lost 7 bases and J lost 1, with 17 bases in between. The CDR3 protein is CSAAQADYSYNEQFF. The CDR3 DNA sequence: TGCAGCGCCGCTCAGGCGGATTATTCCTACAATGAGCAGTTCTTC.

This clone came up a few times. CDR3 bases: TGTGCCAGCACCCCGACCGGGAGAGTCGACGAGCAGTACTTC. This encodes CASTPTGRVDEQYF. The gene calls are TRBV7-9 and TRBJ2-7; perhaps TRBD2 as D (6 bases). Germline lookup yields CDR1 SEHNR and CDR2 FQNEAQ (reference sequence). The CDR3 is 14 amino acids. V was trimmed by 7 bases and J by 5 bases, leaving 18 bases between them.